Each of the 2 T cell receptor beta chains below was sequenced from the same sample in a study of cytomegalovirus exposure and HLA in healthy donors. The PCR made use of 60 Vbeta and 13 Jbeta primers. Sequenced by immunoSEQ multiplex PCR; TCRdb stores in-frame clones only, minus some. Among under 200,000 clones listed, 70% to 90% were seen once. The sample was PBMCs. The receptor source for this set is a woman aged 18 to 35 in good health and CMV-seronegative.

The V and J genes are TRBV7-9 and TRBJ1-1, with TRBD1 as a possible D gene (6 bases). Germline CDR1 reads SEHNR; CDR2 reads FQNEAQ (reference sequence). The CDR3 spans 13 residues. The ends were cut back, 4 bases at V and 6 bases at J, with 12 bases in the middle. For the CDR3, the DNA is TGTGCCAGCAGCTCCCGACAGGTCCCTGAAGCTTTCTTT. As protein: CASSSRQVPEAFF.

CDR3 sequence reads: CASSVSGGYTDTQYF. CDR3 DNA: TGTGCCAGCAGTGTTAGCGGGGGGTACACAGATACGCAGTATTTT. The V call is TRBV6-1, the J call TRBJ2-3; 10 nucleotides align to TRBD2. Germline trimming cut 4 bases from V and 2 bases from J; bases unmatched to any gene: 3. Germline CDR1 reads MNHNS; CDR2 reads SASEGT. The CDR3 runs to 15 residues.